This TCR beta chain was sequenced for a study of OX40 agonist ivuxolimab in advanced cancers. Turning to the study itself: There were three patients with partial responses, one having hepatocellular carcinoma and two cutaneous melanoma. Study-wide findings and caveats: The investigators did not determine what antigen specificity the expanded peripheral T cells had. At 0.1 to 3.0 mg/kg and by week 6, CD4+ and CD8+ T cells in the blood had expanded clonally.

There are a few counts of this clone. The antigen is unknown. CDR1 KGHSH and CDR2 LQKENI come from the germline V gene. V lost 3 bases, J lost 3 bases, and 11 bases lay in between. CDR3 length equals 14 residues. Sequenced by immunoSEQ multiplex PCR; TCRdb stores in-frame clones only, minus some. The sample holds fewer than 40,000 clones, about three quarters seen once. Anyone with autoimmune disease history or systemic immunosuppression was excluded. The sequenced sample was CD4+ or CD8+ T cells sorted from blood, obtained in a trial of the OX40 agonist ivuxolimab. This chain links TRBV18 with TRBJ1-2; D is undetermined. The sequence was obtained from an adult with an advanced solid tumor such as melanoma, head and neck, liver or kidney cancer. The CDR3 DNA reads TGTGCCAGCTCACCTCGGCAAAATGACTATGGCTACACCTTC. Translation gives CASSPRQNDYGYTF.